These 18 T cell receptor beta chains were sequenced from one sample in a study of cytomegalovirus exposure and HLA in healthy donors. With 60 Vbeta and 13 Jbeta primers, the PCR was carried out. The data were produced by immunoSEQ multiplex PCR, yet TCRdb's version contains in-frame clones alone and is incomplete. The top ten clones hold approximately 5.5% of a sample with 100,000 to 150,000 clones, around 77% of them seen once. The sequenced material came from PBMCs. Every receptor here comes from a man younger than 35 in good health and CMV-seropositive.

The CDR3 DNA follows: TGTGCCAGCAGTTTACGCGGGAGTGACACCGGGGAGCTGTTTTTT. Protein sequence: CASSLRGSDTGELFF. V gene TRBV28 combines with J gene TRBJ2-2; 7 bases are a match to TRBD2. CDR1 MDHEN and CDR2 SYDVKM come from the germline V gene. The CDR3 covers 15 residues. V dropped 2 bases and J dropped 3; count of bases not matched to a gene: 3.

The chain is built from TRBV7-2 and TRBJ1-1, with 7 bases lining up with TRBD1. The germline gives CDR1 SGHTA, CDR2 FQGNSA. After removal of 2 bases from V and 4 bases from J, the junction contained 7 bases not matched to a gene. The CDR3 sequence is 15 residues long. DNA of the CDR3: TGTGCCAGCAGCTTAAGGAACTCAGGGGGCACTGAAGCTTTCTTT. Protein sequence: CASSLRNSGGTEAFF.

The chain employs TRBV6-1 and TRBJ2-5; weak D call: TRBD2 (5 bases). CDR1 MNHNS and CDR2 SASEGT come from the germline V gene. The CDR3 consists of 14 residues. V dropped 3 bases and J dropped 5 bases, with 13 bases sitting between them. CDR3 amino acids: CASSDSFGVETQYF. DNA of the CDR3: TGTGCCAGCAGTGATTCGTTCGGGGTGGAGACCCAGTACTTC.

V and J are TRBV7-6 and TRBJ1-4; TRBD1 agrees at 8 bases. The junction had 11 bases not matched to a gene; V was cut back by 4 bases and J by 10 bases. Germline CDR1 SGHVS, CDR2 FNYEAQ. This CDR3 contains 15 residues. The CDR3: CASSSSDRGIGKLFF. CDR3 in DNA: TGTGCCAGCAGCTCATCCGACAGGGGTATAGGAAAACTGTTTTTT.

Points on this clone: One end of the junction does not line up with germline, which may come from a read error. This chain uses TRBV7-9 with TRBJ2-2; D is uncertain. The length of the CDR3 is 11 residues. Germline CDR1 SEHNR, CDR2 FQNEAQ (reference sequence). CDR3: CSSTSTGELFF. The CDR3 DNA is TGTTCCAGTACTTCCACCGGGGAGCTGTTTTTT.

The rearrangement uses TRBV28 and TRBJ2-5, with D possibly being TRBD1 (6 bases). Between the trimmed V and J ends, which lost 6 bases and 9 bases, there was a span of 23 bases. This CDR3 comprises 15 residues. The germline gives CDR1 MDHEN, CDR2 SYDVKM. CDR3 region: CASSPTGSPQKAQYF. The CDR3 DNA is TGTGCCAGCAGCCCGACAGGATCGCCCCAAAAGGCCCAGTACTTC. Full variable domain (outside the CDR3, taken from reference TRBV28 and TRBJ2-5): DVKVTQSSRYLVKRTGEKVFLECVQDMDHENMFWYRQDPGLGLRLIYFSYDVKMKEKGDIPEGYSVSREKKERFSLILESASTNQTSMYLCASSPTGSPQKAQYFGPGTRLLVL.

The chain joins TRBV14 to TRBJ2-5; maybe TRBD2 (6 bases). V was cut by 5 bases and J by 0 bases, with 22 bases left in between. The CDR3 runs to 18 residues. Germline V gives CDR1 SGHDN, CDR2 FVKESK. The DNA for the CDR3 is TGTGCCAGCAGCGCGGGGACCTCTGTTAGGGCCTACCAAGAGACCCAGTACTTC. Its translation: CASSAGTSVRAYQETQYF.

This chain joins TRBV27 and TRBJ2-7; the match to TRBD2 covers 7 bases. This CDR3 has 14 residues. J gave up 5 bases and V 8 bases, and 12 bases lay outside the gene matches. Germline loops: CDR1 MNHEY, CDR2 SMNVEV (reference sequence). The CDR3 reads CASGRGGHLDEQYF. The CDR3 DNA reads TGTGCCAGCGGCCGGGGAGGGCATTTAGACGAGCAGTACTTC.

Here the CDR3 reads CASSGRERSNTGELFF. The DNA for the CDR3 is TGTGCCAGCAGTGGAAGGGAGAGGTCGAACACCGGGGAGCTGTTTTTT. This chain links TRBV25-1 with TRBJ2-2; a weak D match, TRBD2 (5 bases). CDR3 length equals 16 residues. V was pared by 4 bases and J by 0 bases, with 12 bases between. Germline-derived CDR1 and CDR2 are MGHDK and SYGVNS.

This clone was recorded only once. The V gene is TRBV6-1, the J gene TRBJ1-2, with D unresolved. This CDR3 has 13 amino acids. Germline CDR1 and CDR2: MNHNS and SASEGT. V was clipped by 0 bases and J by 4 bases, with 6 bases between them. CDR3 region: CASSEANGYGYTF. CDR3 coding DNA: TGTGCCAGCAGTGAAGCCAACGGCTATGGCTACACCTTC.

The chain carries TRBV30 and TRBJ2-7; possibly TRBD2 for D (7 bases). V lost 2 bases and J lost 7, with 18 bases in between. The CDR3 covers 14 residues. Looked up from germline, CDR1 is GTSNPN and CDR2 is SVGIG (reference sequence). DNA of the CDR3: TGTGCCTGGAGTAAAGGACTAGGGGGAGCGGAGCAGTACTTC. Translating gives CAWSKGLGGAEQYF.

The rearrangement joins TRBV5-1 to TRBJ2-1, with 7 positions matching TRBD2. Germline V lookup: CDR1 SGHRS, CDR2 YFSETQ. The CDR3 is made up of 15 amino acids. Trimming cost V 2 bases and J 0 bases; bases outside gene matches: 2. CDR3 sequence: CASSFSGPSYNEQFF. CDR3 DNA: TGCGCCAGCAGCTTTAGCGGGCCCTCCTACAATGAGCAGTTCTTC.

There are a few counts of this clone. The chain employs TRBV19 and TRBJ1-3; no firm D call. CDR1 and CDR2 from the germline V gene are LNHDA and SQIVND (reference sequence). Trimming removed 8 bases at V and 3 bases at J, with 14 bases between. The CDR3 is 14 amino acids. CDR3 bases: TGTGCCAGTGGACCACGGACTTTTGGAAACACCATATATTTT. It encodes CASGPRTFGNTIYF.

The chain recombines TRBV29-1 with TRBJ1-1, with D possibly TRBD1 on 6 matching bases. There are 10 residues in the CDR3. CDR1 is SQVTM, CDR2 ANQGSEA, per germline. Deletions cut 5 bases from V and 8 bases from J, with 9 bases between. The DNA of the CDR3 is TGCAGCGTTATCACAGGGGAAGCTTTCTTT. It codes for CSVITGEAFF.

V is TRBV27 and J is TRBJ2-7; a weak D match, TRBD1 (6 bases). This CDR3 has 14 residues. Germline lookup yields CDR1 MNHEY and CDR2 SMNVEV (reference sequence). Trimming cost V 8 bases and J 0 bases, with 14 bases left between them. The CDR3 region has the DNA TGTGCCAGCGGGAACGACAGGTTCTCCTACGAGCAGTACTTC. It codes for CASGNDRFSYEQYF.

V is TRBV6-5 and J is TRBJ2-1; D remains unclear. V was pared by 5 bases and J by 8 bases, with 13 bases between. This CDR3 spans 13 amino acids. The germline V gene has CDR1 MNHEY and CDR2 SVGAGI. CDR3 amino acids: CASSVNGPYEQFF. CDR3 in DNA: TGTGCCAGCAGTGTTAATGGGCCTTATGAGCAGTTCTTC.

The chain combines TRBV5-1 with TRBJ1-3; D might be TRBD1 (5 bases). Germline CDR1 and CDR2: SGHRS and YFSETQ. CDR3 length: 13 residues. V was pared by 2 bases and J by 4 bases, with 7 bases between. The CDR3 here is CASSFTGGNTIYF. The DNA of the CDR3 is TGCGCCAGCAGCTTTACAGGAGGAAACACCATATATTTT.

The chain carries TRBV19 and TRBJ1-4; 8 bases fit TRBD1. The CDR3 totals 16 residues. Looked up from germline, CDR1 is LNHDA and CDR2 is SQIVND (reference sequence). J lost 5 bases, V lost 4 bases, and 9 bases had no gene match. The DNA for the CDR3 is TGTGCCAGTAGTACCCCTTGGACAGGGACGAATGAAAAACTGTTTTTT. Translation gives CASSTPWTGTNEKLFF.